The 16 T cell receptor beta chains listed next were all sequenced from one sample in a study of human thymus T cells. Sequencing was performed with immunoSEQ multiplex PCR; in TCRdb, only in-frame clones are kept and a portion is missing. The sample comprises about 46,000 clones, 85% to 95% of which are singletons, and roughly 0.16% rests with the top ten. The sample taken for sequencing was blood. Receptors originate from a girl in the first two years of life with a congenital heart defect but otherwise immunologically healthy.

The chain employs TRBV28 and TRBJ2-1, with 11 bases that match TRBD2. The CDR3 loop spans 16 amino acids. The V gene's germline CDR1 is MDHEN and CDR2 SYDVKM. Trimming cost V 6 bases and J 3 bases; bases outside gene matches: 7. The CDR3: CASSYGGLAVYNEQFF. The CDR3 nucleotides are TGTGCCAGCAGCTACGGGGGACTAGCGGTCTACAATGAGCAGTTCTTC. The full variable domain, in which reference TRBV28 and TRBJ2-1 provide the parts outside the CDR3, is DVKVTQSSRYLVKRTGEKVFLECVQDMDHENMFWYRQDPGLGLRLIYFSYDVKMKEKGDIPEGYSVSREKKERFSLILESASTNQTSMYLCASSYGGLAVYNEQFFGPGTRLTVL.

V and J are TRBV5-1 and TRBJ1-1; no definite D call. The CDR3 sequence is 16 residues long. The germline V gene has CDR1 SGHRS and CDR2 YFSETQ. V was trimmed by 4 bases and J by 0 bases, leaving 16 bases between them. The chain's CDR3 is CASSPHAGGLNTEAFF. The DNA of the CDR3 is TGCGCCAGCAGCCCCCATGCGGGAGGCCTGAACACTGAAGCTTTCTTT.

This rearrangement joins TRBV7-2 to TRBJ2-1, with 8 positions matching TRBD2. The V and J ends lost 1 base and 5 bases, in that order; junction bases with no gene match: 7. CDR1 is SGHTA and CDR2 is FQGNSA in the germline V gene. The CDR3 totals 16 residues. CDR3 protein: CASSLEQRELDNEQFF. In DNA, the CDR3 is TGTGCCAGCAGCTTAGAGCAGCGGGAGCTCGACAATGAGCAGTTCTTC.

The rearrangement links TRBV19 to TRBJ2-1, with TRBD2 matching over 7 bases. The CDR3 extends over 17 amino acids. V lost 1 base and J lost 7; bases outside the gene matches: 13. Germline loops: CDR1 LNHDA, CDR2 SQIVND (reference sequence). CDR3 nucleotide sequence: TGTGCCAGTAGTATAGGGGGTATGGGGGAGGGCCGGAATGAGCAGTTCTTC. Translation gives CASSIGGMGEGRNEQFF.

In DNA, the CDR3 is TGTGCCAGCAGCTTAGTACAGGGGGGAAAACTGTTTTTT. Residues: CASSLVQGGKLFF. V is TRBV11-2 and J is TRBJ1-4; 8 nucleotides match TRBD1. V shed 1 base and J 10 bases; nucleotides not matched to a gene: 2. This CDR3 spans 13 amino acids. Per the germline V gene, CDR1 is SGHAT and CDR2 is FQNNGV. Complete variable domain (other parts from reference TRBV11-2 and TRBJ1-4): EAGVAQSPRYKIIEKRQSVAFWCNPISGHATLYWYQQILGQGPKLLIQFQNNGVVDDSQLPKDRFSAERLKGVDSTLKIQPAKLEDSAVYLCASSLVQGGKLFFGSGTQLSVL.

The V gene is TRBV19, the J gene TRBJ2-7, with TRBD2 matching 7 bases. Germline V gene lookup returns CDR1 LNHDA and CDR2 SQIVND (reference sequence). With 6 bases clipped from V and 7 bases from J, the junction kept 6 bases outside the gene matches. The CDR3 consists of 12 residues. CDR3 in amino acids: CASSIQGGEQYF. CDR3 DNA sequence: TGTGCCAGTAGCATCCAGGGAGGGGAGCAGTACTTC.

The rearrangement links TRBV30 to TRBJ2-5; tentative D call: TRBD1 (7 bases). Germline loops: CDR1 GTSNPN, CDR2 SVGIG (reference sequence). V was clipped by 7 bases and J by 5 bases, with 14 bases between them. This CDR3 comprises 12 residues. DNA for the CDR3: TGTGCCTTCGACAGGGCGGGGGAGACCCAGTACTTC. It codes for CAFDRAGETQYF.

The chain links TRBV18 to TRBJ2-1; possible D gene TRBD2, 5 bases. Trimming removed 2 bases from V and 8 bases from J, with 16 bases in between. This CDR3 has 15 residues. Germline V gene sequence: CDR1 KGHSH, CDR2 LQKENI. CDR3 coding DNA: TGTGCCAGCTCACCAACCTGGACTGATCAGGATGAGCAGTTCTTC. This gives the protein CASSPTWTDQDEQFF.

This sequence joins TRBV4-2 and TRBJ2-7; D ambiguous. CDR1 and CDR2 (germline): LGHNA, YNFKEQ. Trimming took off 0 bases at V and 7 bases at J, with 13 bases between the two ends. The CDR3 is made up of 14 amino acids. The CDR3 nucleotides are TGTGCCAGCAGCCAAGATCATCTCACGGGTGAGCAGTACTTC. Amino acid sequence: CASSQDHLTGEQYF.

V gene TRBV5-1 combines with J gene TRBJ2-3; 9 bases are shared with TRBD2. V lost 4 bases and J lost 4; bases outside the gene matches: 10. Germline-derived CDR1 and CDR2 are SGHRS and YFSETQ. The CDR3 is 16 amino acids. The DNA for the CDR3 is TGCGCCAGCAGCCACATGAAGGCGGGAGGGGCAGATACGCAGTATTTT. It translates to CASSHMKAGGADTQYF.

The gene calls are TRBV20-1 and TRBJ2-7; no reliable D call. Germline CDR1 and CDR2: DFQATT and SNEGSKA (reference sequence). Trimming pared 6 bases from V and 3 bases from J, leaving 9 bases between. CDR3 size: 11 residues. Written as DNA, the CDR3 is TGCAGTGCCGGAGATGTCTACGAGCAGTACTTC. This encodes CSAGDVYEQYF.

The CDR3 coding sequence is TGTGCCAGCAACGGACAGGCCCAAGAGACCCAGTACTTC. Its protein product is CASNGQAQETQYF. This chain links TRBV6-1 with TRBJ2-5; 7 bases are shared with TRBD1. J gave up 1 base and V 7 bases, and 3 bases lay outside the gene matches. Germline values: CDR1 MNHNS, CDR2 SASEGT. The CDR3 extends over 13 amino acids.

The chain carries TRBV11-2 and TRBJ1-1; 9 bases are a match to TRBD1. The J segment lost 0 bases and the V segment lost 4 bases, leaving 15 bases of the junction unmatched. The CDR3 extends over 19 amino acids. Per germline, CDR1 SGHAT and CDR2 FQNNGV. DNA of the CDR3: TGTGCCAGCAGCTCACCACGACGGACAGGGGAACTAATGAACACTGAAGCTTTCTTT. Translated: CASSSPRRTGELMNTEAFF.

V gene TRBV9 combines with J gene TRBJ2-5; a possible D gene is TRBD2 (5 bases). Germline CDR1 and CDR2: SGDLS and YYNGEE. The V and J ends lost 1 base and 5 bases respectively, with 12 bases between them. The CDR3 covers 14 residues. CDR3 amino acids: CASSVTGGGETQYF. The CDR3 nucleotides are TGTGCCAGCAGCGTAACGGGCGGCGGGGAGACCCAGTACTTC. Complete variable domain (other parts from reference TRBV9 and TRBJ2-5): DSGVTQTPKHLITATGQRVTLRCSPRSGDLSVYWYQQSLDQGLQFLIQYYNGEERAKGNILERFSAQQFPDLHSELNLSSLELGDSALYFCASSVTGGGETQYFGPGTRLLVL.

A single count supports this clone. The rearrangement uses TRBV19 and TRBJ1-4, with D possibly matching TRBD1 (6 bases). CDR1 and CDR2 (germline): LNHDA, SQIVND (reference sequence). The V gene lost 9 bases and the J gene lost 8 bases, with 19 bases spanning the gap. The CDR3 length is 14 residues. The CDR3 spells CASRRGGLNEKLFF. CDR3 DNA: TGTGCCAGCCGGCGAGGGGGATTAAACGAAAAACTGTTTTTT.

Here the CDR3 reads CASSLVGSNTEAFF. The CDR3 region has the DNA TGTGCCAGCAGCTTGGTTGGCAGTAACACTGAAGCTTTCTTT. The chain uses TRBV5-4 and TRBJ1-1; D unclear. CDR1 is SGHNT and CDR2 is YYREEE in the germline V gene (reference sequence). CDR3 length: 14 amino acids. V was trimmed by 0 bases and J by 2 bases, leaving 8 bases between them.